This T cell receptor beta chain came from a study of blood T cell repertoires in COVID-19. Per the study methods: Estimated nucleated cell counts came from reference gene primer amplification. Data came from immunoSEQ multiplex PCR; TCRdb stores just in-frame clones and leaves some out. V, J and clone size were drawn from that table, and D and trimming were deduced from the DNA. Of roughly 200,000 clones in the sample, 94% were seen once. This CDR3 is 15 amino acids long. Germline loops: CDR1 SGDLS, CDR2 YYNGEE. The junction had 4 bases not matched to a gene; V was cut back by 0 bases and J by 3 bases. Seattle patients were enrolled during active infection and followed longitudinally. This clone occurred once.

This chain links TRBV9 with TRBJ1-1; 8 positions agree with TRBD1. The TCR sequence derives from a man aged 25-45 years with COVID-19, enrolled during active disease. The sequencing input was peripheral blood. The CDR3, as DNA: TGTGCCAGCAGCGTAGCAGGGGGCAGGGACACTGAAGCTTTCTTT. Amino acids: CASSVAGGRDTEAFF.